The 3 T cell receptor beta chains below were found in one sample sequenced in a study of T cell responses to AZD1222 COVID-19 vaccine. Only in-frame clones appear in the TCRdb table, and some are missing; sequencing was by immunoSEQ multiplex PCR. In the table there are more than 140,000 clones, 88% of which are singletons. Source: peripheral blood, taken on day 0 of MenACWY control vaccination. These receptors originate from an adult in good health.

The rearrangement uses TRBV6-5 and TRBJ2-7; the match to TRBD2 covers 8 bases. The V segment lost 6 bases and the J segment 7 bases; nucleotides outside the gene matches: 8. The germline V gene has CDR1 MNHEY and CDR2 SVGAGI. The CDR3 spans 13 residues. For the CDR3, the DNA is TGTGCCAGCAGCGCCGAGCGGGGGCCAGAGCAGTACTTC. Amino acids: CASSAERGPEQYF.

The sample holds one count of this clone. The chain is built from TRBV18 and TRBJ2-1, with D uncertain. From germline, CDR1 is KGHSH and CDR2 LQKENI. Trimming removed 1 base at V and 8 bases at J, with 9 bases between. The CDR3 totals 13 residues. The CDR3 DNA is TGTGCCAGCTCACCACTGAGCAGCGATGAGCAGTTCTTC. It specifies CASSPLSSDEQFF.

This chain links TRBV7-2 with TRBJ2-7; D tentatively fits TRBD1 or TRBD2 (5 bases each). Deletions cut 4 bases from V and 3 bases from J, with 13 bases between. This CDR3 spans 14 amino acids. CDR1 and CDR2 (germline): SGHTA, FQGNSA. CDR3 in amino acids: CASSYPGRSYEQYF. The CDR3 bases are TGTGCCAGCAGCTATCCGGGACGGAGCTACGAGCAGTACTTC. The full variable domain, its missing parts supplied by reference TRBV7-2 and TRBJ2-7, is GAGVSQSPSNKVTEKGKDVELRCDPISGHTALYWYRQSLGQGLEFLIYFQGNSAPDKSGLPSDRFSAERTGGSVSTLTIQRTQQEDSAVYLCASSYPGRSYEQYFGPGTRLTVT.